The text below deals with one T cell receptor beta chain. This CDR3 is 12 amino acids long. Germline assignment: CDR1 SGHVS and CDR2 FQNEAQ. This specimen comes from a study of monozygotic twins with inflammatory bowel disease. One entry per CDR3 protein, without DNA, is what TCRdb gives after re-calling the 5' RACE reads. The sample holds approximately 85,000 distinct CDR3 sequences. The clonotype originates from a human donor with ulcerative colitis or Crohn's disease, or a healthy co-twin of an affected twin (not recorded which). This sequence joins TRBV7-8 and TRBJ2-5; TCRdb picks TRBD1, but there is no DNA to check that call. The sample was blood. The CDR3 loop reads CASGRPQETQYF.